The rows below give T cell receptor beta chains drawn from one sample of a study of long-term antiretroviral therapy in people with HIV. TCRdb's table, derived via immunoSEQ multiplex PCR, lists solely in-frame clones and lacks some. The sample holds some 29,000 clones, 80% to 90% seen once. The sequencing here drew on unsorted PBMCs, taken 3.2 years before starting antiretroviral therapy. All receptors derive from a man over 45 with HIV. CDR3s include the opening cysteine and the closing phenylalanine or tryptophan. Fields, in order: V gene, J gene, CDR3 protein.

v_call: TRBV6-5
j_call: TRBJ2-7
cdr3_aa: CASSFTPEYEQYF

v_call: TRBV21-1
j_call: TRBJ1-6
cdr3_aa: CASRRRPVRPYNSPLHF

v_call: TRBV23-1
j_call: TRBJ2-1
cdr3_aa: CASSYTGLAGDNEQFF

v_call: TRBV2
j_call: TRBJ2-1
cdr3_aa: CASWTSGGRNTPGQFF

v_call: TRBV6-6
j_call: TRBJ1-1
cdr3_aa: CASSSQQGEAEAFF

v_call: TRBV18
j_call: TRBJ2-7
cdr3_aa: CASSPGTAFYEQYF

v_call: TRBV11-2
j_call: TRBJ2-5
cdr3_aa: CASRDTRTAGETQYF

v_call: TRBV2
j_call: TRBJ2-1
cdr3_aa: CASRGTSGRIGSYNEQFF

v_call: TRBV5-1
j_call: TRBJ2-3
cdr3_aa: CASSYSGVTTDTQYF

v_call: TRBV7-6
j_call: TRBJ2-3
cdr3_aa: CASSSRRTDTQYF

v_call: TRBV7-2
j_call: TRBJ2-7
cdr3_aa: CASSFSAEVGEQYF

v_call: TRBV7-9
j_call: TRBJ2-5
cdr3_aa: CASSLKDGTLQETQYF

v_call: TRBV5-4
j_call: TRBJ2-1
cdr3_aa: CASSSSGGPLRGNEQFF

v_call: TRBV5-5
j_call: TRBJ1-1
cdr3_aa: CASSPDRGRGGTEAFF

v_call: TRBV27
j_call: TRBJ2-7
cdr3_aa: CASRPTGGPYEQYF

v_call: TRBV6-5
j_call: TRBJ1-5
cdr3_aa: CASSPGTAAGQPQHF

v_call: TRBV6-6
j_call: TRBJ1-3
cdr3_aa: CASSDWPHSGNTIYF

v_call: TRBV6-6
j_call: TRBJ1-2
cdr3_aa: CASSYDSYYGYTF

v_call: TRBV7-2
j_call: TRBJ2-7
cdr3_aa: CASRPRLAGGYEQYF

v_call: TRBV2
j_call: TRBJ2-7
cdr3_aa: CASSPAGQVFYEQYF

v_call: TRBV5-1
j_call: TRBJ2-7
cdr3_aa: CASSLGTGISYEQYF

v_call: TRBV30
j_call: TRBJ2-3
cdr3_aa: CAQRRRTDTQYF

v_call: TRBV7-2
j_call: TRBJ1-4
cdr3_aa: CASSLEGRSREKLFF

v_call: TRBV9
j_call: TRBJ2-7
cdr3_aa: CASSVLPGLAGEQYF

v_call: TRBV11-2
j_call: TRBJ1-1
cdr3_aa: CASSLWLENTEAFF

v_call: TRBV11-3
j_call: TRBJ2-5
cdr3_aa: CASSFLERETQYF

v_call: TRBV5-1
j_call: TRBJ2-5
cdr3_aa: CASRVAQGWETQYF

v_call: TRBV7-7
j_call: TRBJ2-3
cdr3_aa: CASSTGGVGTDTQYF

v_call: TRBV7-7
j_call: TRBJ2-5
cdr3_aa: CASSLRQTGQETQYF

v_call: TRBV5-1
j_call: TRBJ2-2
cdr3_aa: CASSLTDPNTGELFF

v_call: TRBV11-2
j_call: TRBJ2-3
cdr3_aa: CASSLSRTDTQYF

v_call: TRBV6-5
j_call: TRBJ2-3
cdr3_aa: CASSYGMGLPADTQYF

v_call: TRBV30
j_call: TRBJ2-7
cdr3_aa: CAWSGPGQGKYF

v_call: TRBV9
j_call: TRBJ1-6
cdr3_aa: CASSPRQENSPLHF

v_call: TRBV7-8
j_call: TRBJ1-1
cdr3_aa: CASSPGRKEAFF

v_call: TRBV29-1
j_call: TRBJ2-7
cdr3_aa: CSVVGQAYYEQYF

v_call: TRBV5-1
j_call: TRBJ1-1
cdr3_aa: CASSLVLLALGTEAFF

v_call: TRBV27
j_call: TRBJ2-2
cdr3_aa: CASSWGTGGDTGELFF

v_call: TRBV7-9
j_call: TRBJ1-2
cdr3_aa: CASSLGPESGYTF

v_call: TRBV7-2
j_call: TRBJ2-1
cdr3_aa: CASSRSRLHEQFF

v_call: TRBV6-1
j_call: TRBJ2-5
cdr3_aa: CASVLFIAVQETQYF

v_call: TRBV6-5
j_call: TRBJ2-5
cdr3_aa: CASTETGGAKTQYF

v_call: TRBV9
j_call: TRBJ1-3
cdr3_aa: CASSVYPGSGNTIYF

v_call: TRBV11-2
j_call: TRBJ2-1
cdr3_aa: CASSLSGGARNEQFF